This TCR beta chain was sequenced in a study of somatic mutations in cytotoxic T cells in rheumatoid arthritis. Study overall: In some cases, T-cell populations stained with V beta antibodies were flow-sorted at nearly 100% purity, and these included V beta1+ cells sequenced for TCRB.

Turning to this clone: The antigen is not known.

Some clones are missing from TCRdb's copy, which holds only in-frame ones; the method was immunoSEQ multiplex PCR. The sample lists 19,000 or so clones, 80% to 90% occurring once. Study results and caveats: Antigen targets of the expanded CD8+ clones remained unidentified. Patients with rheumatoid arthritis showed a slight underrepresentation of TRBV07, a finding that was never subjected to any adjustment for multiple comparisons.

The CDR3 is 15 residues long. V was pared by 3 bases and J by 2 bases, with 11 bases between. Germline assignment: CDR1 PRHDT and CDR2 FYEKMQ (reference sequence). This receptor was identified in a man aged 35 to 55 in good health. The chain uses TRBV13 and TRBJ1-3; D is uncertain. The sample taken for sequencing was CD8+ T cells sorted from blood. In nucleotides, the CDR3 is TGTGCCAGCAGCTTCGCTGGGGTCCCTGGAAACACCATATATTTT. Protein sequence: CASSFAGVPGNTIYF.